These T cell receptor beta chains were read from a single sample in a study of blood T cells in healthy people across ages. Using its own MiXCR run on the 5' RACE reads, TCRdb lists one record per CDR3 protein. Here the sample spans about 640,000 distinct CDR3 sequences, roughly 58% being singletons. The sequenced material came from blood. Receptors originate from a man between 60 and 75 years old in good health. Each CDR3 is given with its conserved first and last residue. A D gene is named only where the DNA matches it firmly. For some rows the clone size is stated as once, few or many, or as a class when expanded; others skip it.

V gene	CDR3 length	J gene	D gene	clone size	CDR3 protein	CDR3 DNA
TRBV4-1	16	TRBJ2-1	.	.	CASSSDGGRSYNEQFF	TGCGCCAGCAGCTCTGATGGGGGGAGATCCTACAATGAGCAGTTCTTC
TRBV6-2/TRBV6-3	14	TRBJ2-5	TRBD2	few	CASRRGGDRNGQYF	TGTGCCAGCAGACGGGGGGGCGATCGTAATGGGCAGTACTTC
TRBV10-3	14	TRBJ2-1	.	many	CAISRDGEGNEQFF	TGTGCCATCAGCCGGGACGGCGAGGGGAATGAGCAGTTCTTC
TRBV18	13	TRBJ1-2	TRBD1	few	CASLSTGESSYTF	TGTGCCAGCTTATCTACAGGGGAATCGAGCTACACCTTC
TRBV4-2	16	TRBJ2-2	.	few	CASSEVGADNTGELFF	TGTGCCAGCAGCGAAGTTGGGGCCGACAACACCGGGGAGCTGTTTTTT
TRBV2	14	TRBJ2-1	.	.	CATSRTRNTYEQFF	TGTGCCACCTCAAGGACCCGAAACACCTACGAGCAGTTCTTC
TRBV12-3/TRBV12-4	14	TRBJ2-7	.	few	CASSLFSDSYEQYF	TGTGCCAGCAGTTTGTTTAGCGACTCCTACGAGCAGTACTTC
TRBV20-1	14	TRBJ2-7	TRBD1	.	CSAGGTGLSYEQYF	TGCAGTGCTGGGGGGACAGGGTTATCCTACGAGCAGTACTTC
TRBV12-3/TRBV12-4	13	TRBJ1-5	.	.	CASGVAGIPPQHF	TGTGCCTCCGGGGTGGCGGGAATTCCGCCCCAGCATTTT
TRBV4-1	16	TRBJ2-5	TRBD2	.	CASSQSLAGDQETQYF	TGCGCCAGCAGCCAGTCACTAGCGGGGGACCAAGAGACCCAGTACTTC
TRBV29-1	16	TRBJ2-7	.	.	CSVAPIEQEGFAEQYF	TGCAGCGTTGCCCCAATCGAACAGGAGGGGTTCGCCGAGCAGTACTTC
TRBV28	15	TRBJ1-1	.	.	CASSSTGTANTEAFF	TGTGCCAGCAGTTCAACCGGGACGGCGAACACTGAAGCTTTCTTT
TRBV7-9	15	TRBJ2-7	.	.	CASSLRSSPAYEQYF	TGTGCCAGCAGCTTACGGTCTAGCCCGGCGTACGAGCAGTACTTC
TRBV10-2	14	TRBJ2-7	TRBD1	.	CASREGRTGAEQYF	TGCGCCAGCAGAGAGGGGAGGACAGGGGCCGAGCAGTACTTC
TRBV5-1	18	TRBJ2-3	TRBD2	.	CASSRGLAGGPNTDTQYF	TGCGCCAGCAGCCGGGGACTAGCGGGGGGGCCTAACACAGATACGCAGTATTTT
TRBV6-6	15	TRBJ1-2	TRBD1	.	CASTQGQGALYGYTF	TGTGCCAGCACCCAAGGACAGGGCGCATTGTATGGCTACACCTTC
TRBV7-2	15	TRBJ2-3	TRBD1	many	CASSLVGQGADTQYF	TGTGCCAGCAGCTTAGTTGGACAGGGGGCAGATACGCAGTATTTT
TRBV4-2	15	TRBJ2-7	TRBD1	.	CASSQTGGSSYEQYF	TGTGCCAGCAGCCAAACAGGGGGCAGCTCCTACGAGCAGTACTTC
TRBV15	15	TRBJ2-5	TRBD2	.	CATSRGTGGLSEQYF	TGTGCCACCAGCAGAGGGACGGGGGGGCTCAGTGAGCAGTACTTC
TRBV7-2	14	TRBJ2-5	TRBD1	few	CASSLRQGLETQYF	TGTGCCAGCAGCCTTCGACAGGGTTTAGAGACCCAGTACTTC
TRBV20-1	16	TRBJ2-7	TRBD2	few	CSARDRGGGATYEQYF	TGCAGTGCTAGAGATCGGGGCGGGGGGGCTACCTACGAGCAGTACTTC
TRBV4-1	19	TRBJ2-3	TRBD1	.	CASSQDDGWKTGWFGTQYF	TGCGCCAGCAGCCAAGACGATGGATGGAAGACAGGGTGGTTTGGTACGCAGTATTTT